These 24 T cell receptor beta chains were sequenced from one sample in a study of radiation and T cells in renal cell carcinoma. Time point meaning: blood 4 weeks post-SBRT, at nephrectomy. Treatment described: 15 Gy SBRT to primary tumor, nephrectomy 4 weeks later. The repertoire was sequenced with immunoSEQ multiplex PCR; TCRdb's copy has only in-frame clones and lacks some. The table has approximately 150,000 clones, 86% seen once. Source: blood, taken from a patient whose treatment included radiotherapy and nephrectomy. These receptors were collected from a woman aged 45 to 65 with renal cell carcinoma.

This clone was observed a handful of times. V usage is TRBV28 and J usage is TRBJ2-3; weak D call: TRBD1 (6 bases). The CDR3 is made up of 13 amino acids. V was clipped by 5 bases and J by 3 bases, with 9 bases between them. Germline CDR1 and CDR2: MDHEN and SYDVKM. For the CDR3, the DNA is TGTGCCAGCAGTCGGACAGCTACAGATACGCAGTATTTT. Protein product: CASSRTATDTQYF. Using reference TRBV28 and TRBJ2-3 for the parts outside the CDR3, the full variable domain is DVKVTQSSRYLVKRTGEKVFLECVQDMDHENMFWYRQDPGLGLRLIYFSYDVKMKEKGDIPEGYSVSREKKERFSLILESASTNQTSMYLCASSRTATDTQYFGPGTRLTVL.

The chain combines TRBV7-2 with TRBJ1-2, with TRBD1 matching 7 bases. The CDR3 covers 14 residues. The junction had 5 bases not matched to a gene; V was cut back by 3 bases and J by 4 bases. Germline V gene sequence: CDR1 SGHTA, CDR2 FQGNSA. In DNA form, the CDR3 reads TGTGCCAGCAGCTTGAAACAGGGGAGCTATGGCTACACCTTC. The encoded protein is CASSLKQGSYGYTF.

The CDR3 region is CASSSKGAPYEQYF. CDR3 nucleotides: TGTGCCAGCAGTTCCAAGGGTGCCCCCTACGAGCAGTACTTC. The V and J genes are TRBV5-4 and TRBJ2-7; unclear D gene. Germline V lookup: CDR1 SGHNT, CDR2 YYREEE (reference sequence). The CDR3 contains 14 residues. The germline V and J ends were trimmed by 5 bases and 2 bases, with 14 bases remaining between them.

The chain has TRBV19 and TRBJ2-7; 9 bases line up with TRBD2. There are 15 residues in the CDR3. CDR1 and CDR2 (germline): LNHDA, SQIVND (reference sequence). The V gene end was trimmed by 3 bases and the J gene end by 3 bases; junction bases not matched to a gene: 6. The CDR3 coding sequence is TGTGCCAGTAGTATGGTAGCGGGAGAGCACTACGAGCAGTACTTC. Protein: CASSMVAGEHYEQYF.

The rearrangement uses TRBV11-2 and TRBJ1-1; 7 nucleotides align to TRBD1. CDR1 and CDR2 (germline): SGHAT, FQNNGV. This CDR3 region has 16 residues. With 2 bases clipped from V and 7 bases from J, the junction kept 13 bases outside the gene matches. The CDR3 nucleotides are TGTGCCAGCAGCTTATCGAACCGGGGACAGAGAGATGAAGCTTTCTTT. Translation: CASSLSNRGQRDEAFF.

This rearrangement joins TRBV11-2 to TRBJ2-3, with 14 bases matching TRBD2. CDR3 length: 18 residues. Germline V CDR1 and CDR2: SGHAT, FQNNGV. V shed 5 bases and J 0 bases; nucleotides not matched to a gene: 7. CDR3 residues: CASSRLAGGISSTDTQYF. The CDR3 DNA follows: TGTGCCAGCAGCCGACTAGCGGGGGGGATATCTAGCACAGATACGCAGTATTTT. The variable domain in full, completed from reference TRBV11-2 and TRBJ2-3, reads EAGVAQSPRYKIIEKRQSVAFWCNPISGHATLYWYQQILGQGPKLLIQFQNNGVVDDSQLPKDRFSAERLKGVDSTLKIQPAKLEDSAVYLCASSRLAGGISSTDTQYFGPGTRLTVL.

The chain has TRBV6-5 and TRBJ1-1; no firm D call. This CDR3 contains 15 residues. Trimming removed 0 bases at V and 7 bases at J, with 15 bases between. CDR1 is MNHEY, CDR2 SVGAGI, per germline. For the CDR3, the DNA is TGTGCCAGCAGTTACTCCGACCCCCGGAGGGATGAAGCTTTCTTT. As protein: CASSYSDPRRDEAFF.

CDR3 in DNA: TGTGCCAGCAGCTTTGTCCTCTCCGCTGGCACAGATACGCAGTATTTT. This translates into CASSFVLSAGTDTQYF. J is TRBJ2-3 and V is TRBV5-4, with unresolved D. The germline CDR1 and CDR2 sequences are SGHNT and YYREEE (reference sequence). With 2 bases removed from V and 1 base from J, the gap between germline ends came to 14 bases. This CDR3 has 16 amino acids.

The chain joins TRBV19 to TRBJ2-5; D is undetermined. The V end was cut by 7 bases, the J end by 2 bases, with 17 bases between. The CDR3 has 15 amino acids. Germline loops: CDR1 LNHDA, CDR2 SQIVND (reference sequence). The CDR3 DNA is TGTGCCAGTACTACAAATGGATACGATCAAGAGACCCAGTACTTC. Translating gives CASTTNGYDQETQYF. Complete variable domain (other parts from reference TRBV19 and TRBJ2-5): DGGITQSPKYLFRKEGQNVTLSCEQNLNHDAMYWYRQDPGQGLRLIYYSQIVNDFQKGDIAEGYSVSREKKESFPLTVTSAQKNPTAFYLCASTTNGYDQETQYFGPGTRLLVL.

J is TRBJ1-5 and V is TRBV6-1; D might be TRBD1 (5 bases). The germline V and J ends were trimmed by 7 bases and 2 bases, with 12 bases remaining between them. CDR3 length equals 14 residues. Germline V gene data show CDR1 as MNHNS and CDR2 as SASEGT. The CDR3 DNA reads as TGTGCCAGCATGACGGGGGTCGGCAATCAGCCCCAGCATTTT. Protein: CASMTGVGNQPQHF.

This chain uses TRBV19 with TRBJ1-2; the D gene is possibly TRBD1 (5 bases). The germline V gene has CDR1 LNHDA and CDR2 SQIVND (reference sequence). The CDR3 is 13 amino acids. Trimming took 3 bases from V and 5 from J, leaving 10 bases between them. The CDR3 DNA is TGTGCCAGTAGTATTTCCAGGGAGTATGGCTACACCTTC. Residues: CASSISREYGYTF.

The chain recombines TRBV7-3 with TRBJ2-1, with D tentatively TRBD1 or TRBD2 (5 bases each). The CDR3 extends over 13 amino acids. V was shortened by 2 bases and J by 10 bases, with 12 bases between the two germline ends. Germline CDR1 and CDR2: SGHTA and FQGTGA. CDR3 in amino acids: CASSLLPEGEQFF. The DNA for the CDR3 is TGTGCCAGCAGCTTACTTCCCGAGGGGGAGCAGTTCTTC.

This clone appeared once. The chain links TRBV4-3 to TRBJ2-3; D gene unclear. This CDR3 contains 14 residues. Trimming took off 1 base at V and 1 base at J, with 6 bases between the two ends. Germline V gene sequence: CDR1 LGHNA, CDR2 YSLEER. The CDR3 protein is CASSQGRGTDTQYF. The CDR3 DNA is TGCGCCAGCAGCCAAGGAAGGGGCACAGATACGCAGTATTTT.

This clone is a singleton in its sample. The chain uses TRBV2 and TRBJ2-2; 7 bases line up with TRBD2. CDR1 and CDR2 (germline): SNHLY, FYNNEI. The CDR3 loop spans 12 amino acids. J lost 12 bases, V lost 1 base, and 2 bases had no gene match. The CDR3 region has the DNA TGTGCCAGCAGTGAAGGGGAGGGAAAGCTGTTTTTT. Protein: CASSEGEGKLFF.

This clone was recorded once. The chain uses TRBV19 and TRBJ2-7, with 10 bases fitting TRBD2. This CDR3 is built from 16 residues. With 5 bases clipped from V and 6 bases from J, the junction kept 13 bases outside the gene matches. CDR1 is LNHDA and CDR2 is SQIVND in the germline V gene (reference sequence). The CDR3 here is CASSEEVLAGDREQYF. DNA of the CDR3: TGTGCCAGTAGTGAAGAGGTTCTAGCGGGAGATCGCGAGCAGTACTTC.

The chain employs TRBV28 and TRBJ1-5; D is unresolved. V gave up 3 bases and J gave up 5 bases, with 8 bases separating them. Germline V gene data show CDR1 as MDHEN and CDR2 as SYDVKM. CDR3 length: 13 amino acids. CDR3 region: CASSLAGDQPQHF. The CDR3 DNA sequence: TGTGCCAGCAGTTTGGCCGGGGATCAGCCCCAGCATTTT. Combining the CDR3 with reference TRBV28 and TRBJ1-5 gives the whole variable domain DVKVTQSSRYLVKRTGEKVFLECVQDMDHENMFWYRQDPGLGLRLIYFSYDVKMKEKGDIPEGYSVSREKKERFSLILESASTNQTSMYLCASSLAGDQPQHFGDGTRLSIL.

The rearrangement uses TRBV28 and TRBJ2-1, with no clear D. Between the trimmed V and J ends, which lost 7 bases and 0 bases, there was a span of 13 bases. CDR1 and CDR2 from the germline V gene are MDHEN and SYDVKM. The CDR3 spans 15 residues. The CDR3 coding sequence is TGTGCCAGCATCCCGATTTCCCCCTCCTACAATGAGCAGTTCTTC. Translation: CASIPISPSYNEQFF.

CDR3 in DNA: TGTGCCAGTAGTATTTTCGGGACTGGTTCCTCTGGAAACACCATATATTTT. It specifies CASSIFGTGSSGNTIYF. The rearrangement links TRBV19 to TRBJ1-3, with a weak D call TRBD1 (5 bases). The CDR3 length is 17 residues. Trimming stripped 3 bases from V and 0 bases from J, with 15 bases between. CDR1 is LNHDA, CDR2 SQIVND, per germline (reference sequence).

The rearrangement uses TRBV13 and TRBJ2-2, with 13 nucleotides matching TRBD2. CDR1 and CDR2 (germline): PRHDT, FYEKMQ (reference sequence). The length of the CDR3 is 17 residues. After removal of 5 bases from V and 7 bases from J, the junction contained 10 bases not matched to a gene. CDR3 in DNA: TGTGCCAGCAGCCCACCCGGACTAGCGGGGGCGGTCGGGGAGCTGTTTTTT. Amino acid sequence: CASSPPGLAGAVGELFF.

J is TRBJ1-3 and V is TRBV5-4; TRBD1 agrees at 7 bases. J lost 4 bases, V lost 0 bases, and 1 base had no gene match. The germline V gene has CDR1 SGHNT and CDR2 YYREEE (reference sequence). CDR3 length: 14 amino acids. The CDR3 DNA reads as TGTGCCAGCAGCTTGGACAGGGGAGGAAACACCATATATTTT. The encoded protein is CASSLDRGGNTIYF.

V gene TRBV18 combines with J gene TRBJ1-5; 7 nucleotides line up with TRBD1. The CDR3 consists of 18 residues. Germline V gives CDR1 KGHSH, CDR2 LQKENI. V gave up 0 bases and J gave up 3 bases; unmatched junction bases: 11. Written as DNA, the CDR3 is TGTGCCAGCTCACCACCGATGGCAGGGGGGATTATCAATCAGCCCCAGCATTTT. Amino acids: CASSPPMAGGIINQPQHF. The whole variable domain, filled in from reference TRBV18 and TRBJ1-5, reads NAGVMQNPRHLVRRRGQEARLRCSPMKGHSHVYWYRQLPEEGLKFMVYLQKENIIDESGMPKERFSAEFPKEGPSILRIQQVVRGDSAAYFCASSPPMAGGIINQPQHFGDGTRLSIL.

This chain joins TRBV21-1 and TRBJ1-2; the table's D gene call, TRBD1, was not cross checked with the DNA. TRBV21-1 represents a pseudogene. The CDR3 spans 14 residues. The CDR3 loop reads CASSNTGTTDGYTF. CDR3 bases: TGTGCCAGCAGCAATACCGGGACAACTGATGGCTACACCTTC.

CDR3 in DNA: TGTGCCAGCAGCTTATACAAGGCGACTGAAGCTTTCTTT. Its translation is CASSLYKATEAFF. The V call is TRBV7-3, the J call TRBJ1-1; D is undetermined. Germline CDR1 is SGHTA and CDR2 is FQGTGA. Trimming removed 2 bases from V and 5 bases from J, with 9 bases in between. The CDR3 covers 13 residues.

Only a few counts were recorded for this clone. The rearrangement joins TRBV5-1 to TRBJ1-1; possibly TRBD1 for D (6 bases). Trimming took off 1 base at V and 1 base at J, with 8 bases between the two ends. Germline V gene lookup returns CDR1 SGHRS and CDR2 YFSETQ. The CDR3 totals 14 residues. The CDR3 spells CASSLLTGNTEAFF. CDR3 nucleotides: TGCGCCAGCAGCTTGTTGACAGGGAACACTGAAGCTTTCTTT.